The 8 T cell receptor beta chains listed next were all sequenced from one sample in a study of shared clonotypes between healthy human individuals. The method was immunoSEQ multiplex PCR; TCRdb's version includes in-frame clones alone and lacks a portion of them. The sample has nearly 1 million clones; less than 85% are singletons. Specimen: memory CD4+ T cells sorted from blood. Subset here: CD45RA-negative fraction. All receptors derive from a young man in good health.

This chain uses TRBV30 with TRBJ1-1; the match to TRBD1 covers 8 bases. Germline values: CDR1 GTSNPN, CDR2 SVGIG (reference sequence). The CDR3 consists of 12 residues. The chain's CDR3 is CARTGRNTEAFF. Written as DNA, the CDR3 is TGTGCGCGGACAGGGAGGAACACTGAAGCTTTCTTT.

The CDR3 here is CAISTLAGAMGTQYF. The CDR3 nucleotides are TGTGCCATCAGTACCCTAGCGGGAGCAATGGGTACGCAGTATTTT. V is TRBV10-3 and J is TRBJ2-3; 10 nucleotides agree with TRBD2. Germline CDR1 and CDR2: ENHRY and SYGVKD. Germline trimming cut 5 bases from V and 8 bases from J; bases unmatched to any gene: 10. CDR3 size: 15 residues.

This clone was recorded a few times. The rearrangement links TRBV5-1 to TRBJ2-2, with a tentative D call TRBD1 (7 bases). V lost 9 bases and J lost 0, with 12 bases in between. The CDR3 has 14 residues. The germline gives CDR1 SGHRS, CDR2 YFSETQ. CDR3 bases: TGCGCCACAGGGGGGACAGCGAACACCGGGGAGCTGTTTTTT. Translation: CATGGTANTGELFF.

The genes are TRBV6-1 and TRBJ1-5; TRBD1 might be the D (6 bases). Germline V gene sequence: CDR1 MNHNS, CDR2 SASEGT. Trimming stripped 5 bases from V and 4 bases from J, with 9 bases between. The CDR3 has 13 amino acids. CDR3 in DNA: TGTGCCAGCAGTTGGACAGAGAATCAGCCCCAGCATTTT. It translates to CASSWTENQPQHF.

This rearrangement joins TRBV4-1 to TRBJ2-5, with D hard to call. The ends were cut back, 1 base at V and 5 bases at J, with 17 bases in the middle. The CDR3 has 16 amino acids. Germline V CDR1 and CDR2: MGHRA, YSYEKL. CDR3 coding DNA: TGCGCCAGCAGCCAAGGGATAGGTACACCCAGGGAGACCCAGTACTTC. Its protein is CASSQGIGTPRETQYF.

The CDR3 spells CASSPDLGKDTQYF. As DNA, the CDR3 is TGTGCCAGCAGCCCGGACCTAGGTAAAGATACGCAGTATTTT. The gene calls are TRBV5-4 and TRBJ2-3; no clear D. In germline, CDR1 is SGHNT, CDR2 YYREEE (reference sequence). The CDR3 is 14 residues long. The V end was cut by 4 bases, the J end by 5 bases, with 14 bases between.

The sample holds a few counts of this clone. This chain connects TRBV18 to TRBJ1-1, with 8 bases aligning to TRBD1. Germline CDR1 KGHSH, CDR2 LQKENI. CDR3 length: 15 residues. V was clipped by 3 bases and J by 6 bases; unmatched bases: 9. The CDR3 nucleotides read TGTGCCAGCTCACCCCAGGGACAGGTAAACTCTGAAGCTTTCTTT. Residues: CASSPQGQVNSEAFF. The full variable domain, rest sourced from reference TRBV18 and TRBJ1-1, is NAGVMQNPRHLVRRRGQEARLRCSPMKGHSHVYWYRQLPEEGLKFMVYLQKENIIDESGMPKERFSAEFPKEGPSILRIQQVVRGDSAAYFCASSPQGQVNSEAFFGQGTRLTVV.

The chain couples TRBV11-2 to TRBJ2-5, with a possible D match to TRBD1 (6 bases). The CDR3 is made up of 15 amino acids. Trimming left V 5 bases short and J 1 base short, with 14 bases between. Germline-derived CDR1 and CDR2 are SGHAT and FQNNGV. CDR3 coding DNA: TGTGCCAGCAGCCTAACTGGGGGCCCCCAAGAGACCCAGTACTTC. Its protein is CASSLTGGPQETQYF.